This T cell receptor beta chain was recovered during a study of cytomegalovirus exposure and HLA in healthy donors. Overall study findings and caveats: Within an earlier analysis, most TCR beta V segments proved productive either about 87% or about 30% of the time. With high specificity and sensitivity, the classifier reportedly diagnosed cytomegalovirus status. Most CMV-associated TCR beta chains were later found to appear HLA-restricted. V- and J-gene trimming in TCR beta was tied to a missense DCLRE1C variant by an analysis performed later.

PCR amplification relied on 60 Vbeta primers (plus 13 Jbeta primers). Sequencing used immunoSEQ multiplex PCR; TCRdb keeps in-frame clones, though not all of them. The listing records around 100,000 clones. The CDR3 extends over 17 amino acids. The V segment lost 3 bases and the J segment 3 bases; nucleotides outside the gene matches: 6. Germline-derived CDR1 and CDR2 are SGHDN and FVKESK. On this clone itself: The antigen is undetermined.

The rearrangement uses TRBV14 and TRBJ2-2, with 11 bases identical to TRBD1. This receptor was identified in a woman aged 25 to 39 in good health and CMV-seronegative. The sample comprised PBMCs. CDR3 sequence reads: CASSHTLGQGDTGELFF. In DNA, the CDR3 is TGTGCCAGCAGCCACACCTTGGGACAGGGGGACACCGGGGAGCTGTTTTTT.